One T cell receptor (beta chain) is described in this entry. What it recognizes is unknown. Unique molecular identifiers were present in the TCR beta cDNA libraries. Out of roughly 0.85 to 11 million T cells, some 480,000 cDNA molecules were generated. From the PCR reads, TCRdb called clonotypes with MiXCR, one entry per CDR3 protein. The sample carries fewer than 550,000 distinct CDR3 sequences, roughly 34% recorded once. CDR1 and CDR2 from the germline V gene are WSHSY and SAAADI. J gave up 3 bases and V 6 bases, and 7 bases lay outside the gene matches. The CDR3 extends over 15 amino acids. This entry is derived from a study of post-analysis software for immune sequencing data. Study-level results: Comparison of patients with controls showed about 5 TRBV segments more frequent in patients, TRBV5-6, TRBV5-1 and TRBV20-1 among them. Multiple sclerosis was associated with a significant reduction in normalized Chao1 diversity relative to controls.

This TCR was sampled from a girl aged 2 to 17 with multiple sclerosis. This sequence joins TRBV10-2 and TRBJ1-5, with TRBD1 matching 8 bases. The sample taken for sequencing was blood. The CDR3 spells CASRTGEGNNQPQHF. For the CDR3, the DNA is TGCGCCAGCAGGACAGGGGAAGGGAACAATCAGCCCCAGCATTTT.